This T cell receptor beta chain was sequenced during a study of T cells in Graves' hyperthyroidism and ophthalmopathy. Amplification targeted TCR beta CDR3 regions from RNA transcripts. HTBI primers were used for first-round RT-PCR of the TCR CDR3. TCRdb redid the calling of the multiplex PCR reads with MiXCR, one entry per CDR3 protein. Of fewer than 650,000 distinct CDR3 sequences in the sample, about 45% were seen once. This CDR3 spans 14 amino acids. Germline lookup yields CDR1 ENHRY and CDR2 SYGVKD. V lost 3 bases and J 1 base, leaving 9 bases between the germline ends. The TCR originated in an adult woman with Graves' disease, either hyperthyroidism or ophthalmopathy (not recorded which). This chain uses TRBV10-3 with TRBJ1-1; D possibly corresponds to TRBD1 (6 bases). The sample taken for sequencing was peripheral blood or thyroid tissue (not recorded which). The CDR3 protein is CAISEWGANTEAFF. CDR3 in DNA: TGTGCCATCAGTGAATGGGGGGCGAACACTGAAGCTTTCTTT.